Shown below are 7 T cell receptor beta chains from a single sample sequenced in a study of T cell responses to AZD1222 COVID-19 vaccine. Repertoires were generated with immunoSEQ multiplex PCR, while TCRdb's copy carries only in-frame clones and drops some. The profile shows some 120,000 clones, 70% to 90% of them singletons. Sequencing was performed on peripheral blood, taken on day 0 of AZD1222 vaccination. The receptors derive from an adult in good health.

This chain uses TRBV7-9 with TRBJ2-7; a possible D gene is TRBD1 (6 bases). CDR3 size: 13 residues. Germline V gene data show CDR1 as SEHNR and CDR2 as FQNEAQ (reference sequence). Trimming pared 4 bases from V and 3 bases from J, leaving 10 bases between. The CDR3 bases are TGTGCCAGCAGCTCCCGACAGGTCTACGAGCAGTACTTC. Translation gives CASSSRQVYEQYF.

The rearrangement joins TRBV3-1 (or the pseudogene TRBV3-2) to TRBJ1-5, with a weak D call TRBD1 (5 bases). Trimming took 1 base from V and 7 from J, leaving 20 bases between them. CDR3 size: 17 residues. Germline V gene sequence: CDR1 LGHDT, CDR2 YNNKEL (reference sequence). This CDR3 reads CASSQGQGAPDRQPQHF. The DNA for the CDR3 is TGTGCCAGCAGCCAAGGGCAGGGAGCCCCCGATAGACAGCCCCAGCATTTT.

This sequence joins TRBV7-6 and TRBJ2-7; the D call may be TRBD1 or TRBD2 (6 bases each). Germline V CDR1 and CDR2: SGHVS, FNYEAQ. CDR3 length: 15 amino acids. Trimming shortened V by 4 bases and J by 0 bases, and 13 bases separated the two germline ends. The chain's CDR3 is CASSSGAGSSYEQYF. CDR3 in DNA: TGTGCCAGCAGCTCAGGGGCGGGGAGCTCCTACGAGCAGTACTTC.

This chain joins TRBV5-1 and TRBJ2-5; no clear D gene. V was trimmed by 4 bases and J by 3 bases, leaving 10 bases between them. The CDR3 spans 13 residues. The germline CDR1 and CDR2 sequences are SGHRS and YFSETQ. CDR3: CASSLVLKETQYF. CDR3 DNA: TGCGCCAGCAGCCTAGTTCTTAAAGAGACCCAGTACTTC.

This clone showed up just once. In DNA, the CDR3 is TGTGCCAGCAGTAGGTCGGATTCCCTCGCCCTCCACTTT. This sequence encodes CASSRSDSLALHF. This chain connects TRBV27 to TRBJ1-6; D not certain. V gave up 5 bases and J gave up 14 bases, with 16 bases separating them. Germline V gene data show CDR1 as MNHEY and CDR2 as SMNVEV (reference sequence). This CDR3 is 13 amino acids long.

The V call is TRBV7-9, the J call TRBJ2-2; maybe TRBD1 (5 bases). There are 16 residues in the CDR3. Germline V lookup: CDR1 SEHNR, CDR2 FQNEAQ (reference sequence). V was pared by 1 base and J by 0 bases, with 9 bases between. The CDR3 bases are TGTGCCAGCAGCTTAGGTTCCAGGGCGAACACCGGGGAGCTGTTTTTT. Translation gives CASSLGSRANTGELFF.

The V gene is TRBV18, the J gene TRBJ1-6; 7 positions match TRBD1. This CDR3 has 16 residues. V lost 2 bases, J lost 6 bases, and 7 bases stayed unmatched. CDR1 and CDR2 from the germline V gene are KGHSH and LQKENI. In DNA form, the CDR3 reads TGTGCCAGCTCACCAGAGGGGGCGGCTAGTAATTCACCCCTCCACTTT. Its translation is CASSPEGAASNSPLHF.